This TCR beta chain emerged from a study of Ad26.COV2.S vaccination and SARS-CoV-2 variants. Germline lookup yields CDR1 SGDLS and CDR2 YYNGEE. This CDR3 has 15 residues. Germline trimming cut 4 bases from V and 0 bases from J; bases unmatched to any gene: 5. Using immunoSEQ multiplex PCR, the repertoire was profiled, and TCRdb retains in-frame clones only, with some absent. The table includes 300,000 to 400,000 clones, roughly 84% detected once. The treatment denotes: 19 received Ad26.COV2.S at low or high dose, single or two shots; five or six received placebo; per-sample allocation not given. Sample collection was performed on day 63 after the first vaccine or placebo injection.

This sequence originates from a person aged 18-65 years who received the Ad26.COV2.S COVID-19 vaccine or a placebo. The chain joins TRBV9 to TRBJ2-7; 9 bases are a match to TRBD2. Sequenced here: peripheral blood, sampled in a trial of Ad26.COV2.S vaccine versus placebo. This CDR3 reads CASSTGLASSYEQYF. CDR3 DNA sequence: TGTGCCAGCAGCACCGGACTAGCGAGCTCCTACGAGCAGTACTTC. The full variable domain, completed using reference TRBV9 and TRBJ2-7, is DSGVTQTPKHLITATGQRVTLRCSPRSGDLSVYWYQQSLDQGLQFLIQYYNGEERAKGNILERFSAQQFPDLHSELNLSSLELGDSALYFCASSTGLASSYEQYFGPGTRLTVT.